These T cell receptor beta chains were read from a single sample in a study of cytotoxic CD8 clonotypes in ibrutinib-treated CLL. Measured with immunoSEQ multiplex PCR; TCRdb has only the in-frame clones, and not every one. The data show 140,000 to 150,000 clones, 76% seen once. The sample here was PBMCs, taken after 24 months of ibrutinib treatment. Receptors were obtained from a human donor with chronic lymphocytic leukemia. Both conserved end residues are trimmed from each CDR3. Each record gives: clone size, V gene, J gene, CDR3 protein. Expanded clones get a size class; other rows say once, few or many, or leave the size out.

>-|TRBV19|TRBJ1-1
ASTPWFGTGLSEAF
>-|TRBV9|TRBJ1-2
ASGLLGGYT
>-|TRBV7-6|TRBJ2-4
ASSLEAGPPHIQY
>-|TRBV7-9|TRBJ2-7
ASSRGREQY
>-|TRBV6-1|TRBJ2-4
ASRGRPGNIQY
>few|TRBV18|TRBJ1-2
ASSPSQGADGYT
>-|TRBV9|TRBJ2-3
ASSVRGGGSPPGTQY
>-|TRBV13|TRBJ2-5
ASSWGTTQETQY
>-|TRBV6-5|TRBJ2-7
ASSYSRAGVYEQY
>-|TRBV19|TRBJ1-6
ASSPRSSYNSPLH
>-|TRBV19|TRBJ1-5
ASSMGVSNQPQH
>many|TRBV7-2|TRBJ2-3
ASSPGTSGTDTQY
>-|TRBV5-1|TRBJ1-2
ASSLADTSYGYT
>-|TRBV19|TRBJ2-7
ASSIPGPTYEQY
>-|TRBV15|TRBJ2-7
ATSRGGQGYEQY
>once|TRBV19|TRBJ2-1
ASSIDSLASGAYLYNEQF
>-|TRBV9|TRBJ2-7
ASSVEASSYEQY
>-|TRBV6-1|TRBJ1-2
ASSGPPGSSGYT
>-|TRBV10-3|TRBJ1-2
AISVGDGDGYT
>few|TRBV11-2|TRBJ1-5
ASSLELTGTPQH
>once|TRBV7-8|TRBJ1-1
ASSLASAHGGEAF
>once|TRBV5-4|TRBJ2-3
ASSQRASTDTQY
>few|TRBV28|TRBJ1-6
ASSFLGRNSPLH
>-|TRBV9|TRBJ1-2
ASSVVEGNYGYT
>-|TRBV9|TRBJ2-1
ASSVGLGLAGNEQF
>-|TRBV7-3|TRBJ1-2
ASSLGGQMVGYT
>-|TRBV7-9|TRBJ2-1
ASSFRGQPLYNEQF
>once|TRBV15|TRBJ1-1
ATSRGGENTEAF
>-|TRBV6-5|TRBJ1-6
ASTRQGFDSPLH
>once|TRBV5-1|TRBJ2-5
ASSPGGTETQY
>-|TRBV19|TRBJ2-3
ASRTSGRTDTQY
>-|TRBV28|TRBJ2-3
ASSSGTSARRQY
>-|TRBV27|TRBJ2-1
ASSRLAGGNEQF
>-|TRBV6-5|TRBJ1-4
ASSIQGTNEKLF
>-|TRBV5-8|TRBJ1-4
ASSPLAAGGRANEKLF
>-|TRBV7-9|TRBJ1-1
ASSLFGSGQGAF
>-|TRBV7-9|TRBJ2-6
ASSFSGGISGANVLT
>-|TRBV19|TRBJ2-1
ASNRGQLLTINEQF
>few|TRBV2|TRBJ2-7
ASRLSYEQY
>-|TRBV29-1|TRBJ2-5
SVAGGEQLKEETQY
>-|TRBV11-3|TRBJ1-6
ASSLDFGEPLH
>-|TRBV5-4|TRBJ1-3
ASSNERPGTMRGNTIY
>once|TRBV7-2|TRBJ1-3
ASTGQGGLDTIY
>-|TRBV5-1|TRBJ2-7
ASSSTGSLDEQY
>-|TRBV7-2|TRBJ2-1
ASSLALAGYNEQF
>-|TRBV5-1|TRBJ2-3
ASSPGPHRVWGSTDTQY